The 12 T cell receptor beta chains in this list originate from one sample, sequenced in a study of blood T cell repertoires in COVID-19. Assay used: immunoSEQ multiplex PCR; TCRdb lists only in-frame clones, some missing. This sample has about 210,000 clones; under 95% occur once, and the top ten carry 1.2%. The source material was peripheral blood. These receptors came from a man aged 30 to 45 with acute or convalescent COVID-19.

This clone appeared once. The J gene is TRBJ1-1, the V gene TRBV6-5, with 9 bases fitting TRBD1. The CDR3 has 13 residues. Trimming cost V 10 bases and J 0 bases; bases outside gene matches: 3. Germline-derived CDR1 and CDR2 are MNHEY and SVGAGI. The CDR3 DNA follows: TGTGCCACCCGACAGGGGGTGAACACTGAAGCTTTCTTT. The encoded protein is CATRQGVNTEAFF.

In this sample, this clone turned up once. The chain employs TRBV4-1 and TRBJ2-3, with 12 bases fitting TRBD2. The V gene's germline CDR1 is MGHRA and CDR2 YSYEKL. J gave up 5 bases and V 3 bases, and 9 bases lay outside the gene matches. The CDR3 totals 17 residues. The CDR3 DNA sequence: TGCGCCAGCAGCCAGATTTCTAGCGGGGGGGCCAAAGATACGCAGTATTTT. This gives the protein CASSQISSGGAKDTQYF.

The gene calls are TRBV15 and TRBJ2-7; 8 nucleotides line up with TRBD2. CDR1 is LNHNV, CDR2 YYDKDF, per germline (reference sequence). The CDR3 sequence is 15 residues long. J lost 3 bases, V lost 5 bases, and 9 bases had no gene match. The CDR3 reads CATSAGGGTVYEQYF. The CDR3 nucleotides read TGTGCCACCAGCGCGGGGGGAGGGACGGTCTACGAGCAGTACTTC. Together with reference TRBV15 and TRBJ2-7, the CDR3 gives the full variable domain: DAMVIQNPRYQVTQFGKPVTLSCSQTLNHNVMYWYQQKSSQAPKLLFHYYDKDFNNEADTPDNFQSRRPNTSFCFLDIRSPGLGDTAMYLCATSAGGGTVYEQYFGPGTRLTVT.

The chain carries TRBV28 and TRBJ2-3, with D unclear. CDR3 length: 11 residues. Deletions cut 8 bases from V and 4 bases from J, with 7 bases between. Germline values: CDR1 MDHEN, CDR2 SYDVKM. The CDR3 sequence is CASRSADTQYF. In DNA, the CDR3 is TGTGCCAGCCGGTCGGCAGATACGCAGTATTTT.

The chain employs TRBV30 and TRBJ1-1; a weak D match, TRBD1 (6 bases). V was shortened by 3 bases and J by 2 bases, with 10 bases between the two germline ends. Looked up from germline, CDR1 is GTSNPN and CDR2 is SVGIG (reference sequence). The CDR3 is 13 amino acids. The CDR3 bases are TGTGCCTGGAGGGTACAGGGAAACACTGAAGCTTTCTTT. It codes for CAWRVQGNTEAFF.

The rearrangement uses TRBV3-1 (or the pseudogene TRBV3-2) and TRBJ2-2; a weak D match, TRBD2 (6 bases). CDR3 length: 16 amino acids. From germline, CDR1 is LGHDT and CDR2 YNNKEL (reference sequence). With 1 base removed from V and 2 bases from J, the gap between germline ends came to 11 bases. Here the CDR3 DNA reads TGTGCCAGCAGCCAAGCCGCCGGGGGTAACACCGGGGAGCTGTTTTTT. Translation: CASSQAAGGNTGELFF.

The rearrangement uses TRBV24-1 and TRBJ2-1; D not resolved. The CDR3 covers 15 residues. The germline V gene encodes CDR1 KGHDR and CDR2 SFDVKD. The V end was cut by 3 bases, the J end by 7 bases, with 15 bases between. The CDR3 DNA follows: TGTGCCACCAGTGATCCCCTCGGTCCCGATAATGAGCAGTTCTTC. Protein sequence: CATSDPLGPDNEQFF.

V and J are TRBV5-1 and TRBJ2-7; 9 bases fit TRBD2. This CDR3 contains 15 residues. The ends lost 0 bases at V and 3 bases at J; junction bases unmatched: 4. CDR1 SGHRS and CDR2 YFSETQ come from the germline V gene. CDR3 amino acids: CASSLGLAGDYEQYF. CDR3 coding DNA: TGCGCCAGCAGCTTGGGGTTAGCGGGGGACTACGAGCAGTACTTC.

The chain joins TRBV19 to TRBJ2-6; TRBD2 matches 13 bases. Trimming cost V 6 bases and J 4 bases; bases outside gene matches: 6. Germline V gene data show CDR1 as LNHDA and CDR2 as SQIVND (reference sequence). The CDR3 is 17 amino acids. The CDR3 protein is CASRRTSGSRGANVLTF. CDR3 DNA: TGTGCCAGTAGGCGGACTAGCGGGAGTCGGGGGGCCAACGTCCTGACTTTC.

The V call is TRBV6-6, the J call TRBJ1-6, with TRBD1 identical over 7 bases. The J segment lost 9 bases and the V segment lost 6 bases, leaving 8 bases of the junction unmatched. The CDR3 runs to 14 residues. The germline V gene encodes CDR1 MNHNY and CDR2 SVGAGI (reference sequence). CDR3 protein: CASSPDRAGSPLHF. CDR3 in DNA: TGTGCCAGCAGCCCCGACAGGGCCGGTTCACCCCTCCACTTT.

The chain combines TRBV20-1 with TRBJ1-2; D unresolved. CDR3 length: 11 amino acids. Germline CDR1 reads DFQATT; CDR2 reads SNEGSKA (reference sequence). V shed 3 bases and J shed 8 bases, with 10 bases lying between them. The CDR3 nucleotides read TGCAGTGCTAGGAGCAGGAAAGGCTACACCTTC. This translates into CSARSRKGYTF.

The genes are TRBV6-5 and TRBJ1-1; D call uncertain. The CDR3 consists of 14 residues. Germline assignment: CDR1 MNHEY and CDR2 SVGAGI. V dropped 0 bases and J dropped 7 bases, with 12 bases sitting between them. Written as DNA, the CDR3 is TGTGCCAGCAGTTACTCGAGCGGAGACAATGAAGCTTTCTTT. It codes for CASSYSSGDNEAFF.